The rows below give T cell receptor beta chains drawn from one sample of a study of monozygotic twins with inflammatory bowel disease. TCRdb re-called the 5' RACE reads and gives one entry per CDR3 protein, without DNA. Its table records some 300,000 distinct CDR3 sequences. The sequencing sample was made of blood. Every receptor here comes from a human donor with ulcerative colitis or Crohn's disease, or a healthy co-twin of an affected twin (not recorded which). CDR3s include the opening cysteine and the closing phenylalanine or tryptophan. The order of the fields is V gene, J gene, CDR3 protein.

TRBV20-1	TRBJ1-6	CSANQGSSYNSPLHF
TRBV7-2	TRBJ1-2	CASRADRGYGYTF
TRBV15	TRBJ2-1	CATSRPPWLAVGYNEQFF
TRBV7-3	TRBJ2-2	CASSLRGQANTGELFF
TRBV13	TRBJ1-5	CASSNRDGPAQPQHF
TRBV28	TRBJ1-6	CASSSYLPQSGTLHF
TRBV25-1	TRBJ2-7	CASSAHPGTGTSSYEQYF
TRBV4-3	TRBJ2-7	CASSQGQAQGLEQYF
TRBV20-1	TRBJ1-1	CSARNLLGGSEAFF
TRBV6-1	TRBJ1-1	CASSSTVVMNTEAFF
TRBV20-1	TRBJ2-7	CGAAGQGGTYEQYF
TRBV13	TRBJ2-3	CASSLVRGRDTDTQYF
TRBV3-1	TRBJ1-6	CARSLPGRTLHF
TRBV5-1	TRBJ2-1	CASSPLGGSYNEQFF
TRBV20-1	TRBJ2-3	CSATTGQGRGTQYF
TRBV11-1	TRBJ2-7	CASSTTTPLAGGPYEQYF
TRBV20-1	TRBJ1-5	CNGTGPNQPQHF
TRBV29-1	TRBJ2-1	CSVESLGGPNEQFF
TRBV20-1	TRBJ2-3	CSARPGSSTDTQYF
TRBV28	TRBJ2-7	CASNSEGEGDEQYF
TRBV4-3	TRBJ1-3	CASSPVAGNTIYF
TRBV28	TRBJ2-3	CASSQIAGDATDTQYF
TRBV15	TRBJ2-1	CATSRGLAGLYNEQFF
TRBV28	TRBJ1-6	CASSIWGPLHF
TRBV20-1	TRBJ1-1	CSARSDQLAYTEAFF
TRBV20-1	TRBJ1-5	CSAIQASWVQHF
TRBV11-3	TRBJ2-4	CASSLGGSTKNIQYF
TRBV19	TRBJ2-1	CASSLSATSTSNEQFF
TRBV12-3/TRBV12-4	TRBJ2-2	CASRRGPGELFF
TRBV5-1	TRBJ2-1	CASSSSGSPISYNEQFF
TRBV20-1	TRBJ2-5	CSARLISGSSSETQYF
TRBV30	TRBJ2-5	CAWSVGTMQETQYF
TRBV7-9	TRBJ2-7	CASSSPGTSGRLYF
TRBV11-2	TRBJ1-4	CASSHPRAGDEKLFF
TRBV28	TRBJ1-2	CASSPWDANYGYTF
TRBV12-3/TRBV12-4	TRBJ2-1	CASSLVVLGINEQFF
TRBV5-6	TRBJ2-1	CASSFDLAGVSEQFF
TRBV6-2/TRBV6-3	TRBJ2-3	CASSSRTSVTDTQYF
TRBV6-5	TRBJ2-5	CASSLTSGGPRETQYF
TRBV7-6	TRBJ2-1	CASSFLATSGKSGEQFF
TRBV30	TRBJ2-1	CAWSPTVTEQFF
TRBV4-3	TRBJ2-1	CASSQEFGTGAVNEQFF
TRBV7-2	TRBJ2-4	CASSLETAGGNIQYF
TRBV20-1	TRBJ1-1	CSAKNPWDTEAFF
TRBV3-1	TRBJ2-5	CASSQSRGQETQYF
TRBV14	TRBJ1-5	CASSRTGNNQPQHF
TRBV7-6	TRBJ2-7	CASSLPGGTYEQYF
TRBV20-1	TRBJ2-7	CSAPLAGGAYEQYF
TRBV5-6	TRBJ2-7	CASSLDTLYEQYF
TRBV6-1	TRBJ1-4	CASSELEKLFF
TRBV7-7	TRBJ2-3	CASSPGLAADTQYF